Sequencing of this T cell receptor beta chain was carried out in a study of T cells in Graves' hyperthyroidism and ophthalmopathy. The wider study: Peripheral blood specimens were obtained at initial diagnosis, prior to any treatment. Study conclusions and caveats: Ophthalmopathy prediction by the model preceded onset by a median approximately 6.1 months.

The germline V gene has CDR1 LGHDT and CDR2 YNNKEL (reference sequence). CDR3 length: 14 amino acids. V was clipped by 5 bases and J by 8 bases; unmatched bases: 6. Remarks on this clonotype: Its specificity is not known.

RNA transcripts gave rise to amplified TCR beta CDR3 regions. A set of HTBI primers served as the primers for a first-round RT-PCR of the TCR CDR3. TCRdb re-derived calls from the multiplex PCR reads in MiXCR, one entry per CDR3 protein. The sample holds 250,000 to 350,000 distinct CDR3 sequences, roughly 15% seen once. The TCR comes from a man aged 30 to 39 with Graves' hyperthyroidism. Sequencing was carried out using blood. V is TRBV3-1 and J is TRBJ2-1; 10 positions match TRBD1. The CDR3 protein is CASSGQGVIDEQFF. The DNA of the CDR3 is TGTGCCAGCAGCGGACAGGGGGTCATCGATGAGCAGTTCTTC.